This TCR beta chain came from a study of T cell responses to AZD1222 COVID-19 vaccine (dated by TCRdb to 2020 to 2023). Some background on the complete study: AZD1222 recipients given second doses at about 4 weeks or at about 12 weeks were pooled, since spike-specific TCR depth and breadth were not found to differ between the two schedules. A total of around 240 trial participants underwent TCR sequencing, of whom about 200 had received two doses of AZD1222 and 26 had received two doses of the MenACWY control vaccine. Trial participants were enrolled by age into 18-55, 56-69 and 70-plus year subgroups, with roughly 150, 30 and 60 TCR-sequenced participants respectively. Overall results and qualifications from the work: Because no day 14 peak-response samples were available, repertoires were characterized only after the peak T cell response. Spike-specific TCR breadth and depth rose significantly after two AZD1222 doses compared with day 0 and with MenACWY recipients. In the small 56-69-year group, the increase in depth fell short of significance, most likely because of low power. Conclusions about previously exposed vaccinees are limited, since just six AZD1222 recipients were seropositive for SARS-CoV-2 at baseline. CD4 TCRs associated with the vaccine covered the entire spike protein, and the dominant responses were in regions 160-218 and 743-854. Nearly half of unique spike-specific TCRs reportedly recognized epitopes outside regions mutated in the B.1.351 and B.1.1.7 variants. Participants were mostly white British, with more females than males. The authors suggested clonal diversity may have been underestimated.

V and J lose 3 bases and 4 bases, and a span of 10 bases separates them. According to the germline V gene, CDR1 reads SGHVS and CDR2 reads FQNEAQ. The CDR3 starts with the cysteine, ends with the phenylalanine, and has 14 residues. Only the CDR3 region is kept as DNA, spanning 42 bases read in frame from base 1. The CDR3 regions of human TCRbeta chains were analyzed by immunosequencing. The study's processing was this. TCRs in the repertoires were matched against a reference library of SARS-CoV-2-specific TCRs that had been generated with the MIRA antigen-specificity platform. Breadth meant the fraction of unique TCRs that were SARS-CoV-2-associated, whereas depth meant the fraction of total T cells that were SARS-CoV-2-associated. Using the MIRA data, every spike-specific TCR was mapped to the spike region that the TCR reacted to and assigned to either a CD4 or a CD8 class. Log10-transformed breadth and depth values were compared by one-way ANOVA with Sidak's multiple comparisons tests. Here the immuneACCESS table is served through TCRdb, limited to in-frame sequences with V and J called. Missing clones are a known gap in these copies; in checked studies unresolved V genes cover under half, and the rest lacks a known reason. D and trimming come from the DNA, and the V and J calls and clone size come from that table. In this sample the table shows 100,000 to 120,000 clones, roughly 87% of which occur a single time. The ten largest clones capture 3.2% of the sample.

Of note for this clone: There is no known antigen for this receptor. No qualities accompany the bases; no much larger clone lies one base away.

The time point label, read with the paper, signifies: baseline before first vaccination. Vaccinee samples came from UK trials COV001 and COV002, including a single-blind randomized controlled phase 2/3 trial of AZD1222 (ChAdOx1 nCoV-19) in healthy adults. For TCRbeta chain sequencing, PBMC samples were collected from trial participants at day 0 and at day 28 after the second dose. The V gene is TRBV7-8 and the J gene is TRBJ1-5; a weak D assignment points to TRBD1 (5 bases agree). The source is an adult in good health. Sample: peripheral blood, taken on day 0 of AZD1222 vaccination. This receptor has the CDR3 CASSFQGGNQPQHF. The DNA reads as follows: TGTGCCAGCAGCTTTCAGGGCGGTAATCAGCCCCAGCATTTT.